The entry below describes one TCR beta chain. Original methodology: From reference gene primer amplification, estimates of nucleated cell counts were derived. Here immunoSEQ multiplex PCR was the method, and the copy in TCRdb shows in-frame clones only, minus some. The D gene and trimming were derived from the DNA, and the V and J assignments and clone size from that table. Found here are about 360,000 clones, around 84% of them singletons; the top ten hold around 1.1%. CDR1 MNHEY and CDR2 SMNVEV come from the germline V gene (reference sequence). CDR3 size: 16 residues. J gave up 6 bases and V 5 bases, and 15 bases lay outside the gene matches. This entry belongs to a study of blood T cell repertoires in COVID-19. The overall study: There were acute and convalescent COVID-19 samples, and they came from the United States, Italy and Spain. T cells, B-cell-depleted T cells, or PBMCs supplied cDNA or gDNA.

The chain combines TRBV27 with TRBJ1-1; 7 nucleotides match TRBD1. The material sequenced was peripheral blood. The sequence was collected from a human donor with acute or convalescent COVID-19. The donor label of this sample is uncertain. CDR3 sequence (DNA): TGTGCCAGCAGTGAATACAGGGGATCTTGGGCTCCTGAAGCTTTCTTT. This codes for CASSEYRGSWAPEAFF.